This TCR beta chain emerged from a study of cytomegalovirus exposure and HLA in healthy donors. This CDR3 region has 16 residues. Germline values: CDR1 SGHDT, CDR2 YYEEEE. With V trimmed by 2 bases and J by 2 bases, 10 bases remained unmatched. The study ran its PCR with 60 Vbeta and 13 Jbeta primers. Assay used: immunoSEQ multiplex PCR; TCRdb lists only in-frame clones, some missing. The table shows some 200,000 clones, with 60% to 85% occurring only once. The sample comprised PBMCs. This rearrangement joins TRBV5-6 to TRBJ2-7; TRBD1 matches 7 bases. This TCR derives from a female donor in good health and CMV-seronegative. The CDR3, as DNA: TGTGCCAGCAGCTTTTATGACAGGGTCGGCGCCTACGAGCAGTACTTC. It specifies CASSFYDRVGAYEQYF.